This T cell receptor beta chain emerged from a study of blood T cell repertoires in COVID-19. The repertoire was sequenced with immunoSEQ multiplex PCR; TCRdb's copy has only in-frame clones and lacks some. The data contain about 360,000 clones, nearly 90% of them singletons. Germline V gives CDR1 SEHNR, CDR2 FQNEAQ (reference sequence). Trimming took 1 base from V and 4 from J, leaving 6 bases between them. CDR3 length: 13 residues. This TCR derives from a woman between 40 and 55 years old with acute COVID-19. The chain employs TRBV7-9 and TRBJ2-3; D remains ambiguous. Material: PBMCs or T cells enriched from blood (not recorded which). In nucleotides, the CDR3 is TGTGCCAGCAGCTTAGATCGTCCAGATACGCAGTATTTT. It encodes CASSLDRPDTQYF. Supplemented by reference TRBV7-9 and TRBJ2-3, the full variable domain reads DTGVSQNPRHKITKRGQNVTFRCDPISEHNRLYWYRQTLGQGPEFLTYFQNEAQLEKSRLLSDRFSAERPKGSFSTLEIQRTEQGDSAMYLCASSLDRPDTQYFGPGTRLTVL.